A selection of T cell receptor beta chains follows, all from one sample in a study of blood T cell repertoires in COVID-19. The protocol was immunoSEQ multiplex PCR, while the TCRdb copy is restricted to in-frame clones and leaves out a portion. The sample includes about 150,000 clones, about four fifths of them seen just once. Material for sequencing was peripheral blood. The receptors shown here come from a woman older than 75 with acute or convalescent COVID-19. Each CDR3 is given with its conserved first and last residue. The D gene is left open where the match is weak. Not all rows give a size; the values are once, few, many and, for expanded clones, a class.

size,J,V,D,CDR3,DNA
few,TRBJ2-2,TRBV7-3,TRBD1,CASSHGQGGEELFF,TGTGCCAGCAGCCATGGACAGGGGGGTGAGGAGCTGTTTTTT
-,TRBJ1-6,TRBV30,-,CAWSGPGAYNSPLHF,TGTGCCTGGAGTGGCCCAGGGGCCTATAATTCACCCCTCCACTTT
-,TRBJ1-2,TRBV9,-,CASSVESQGRGYTF,TGTGCCAGCAGCGTAGAATCCCAGGGCCGTGGCTACACCTTC
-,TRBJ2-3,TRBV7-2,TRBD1,CASSSGQFTDTQYF,TGTGCCAGCAGCTCGGGACAGTTCACAGATACGCAGTATTTT
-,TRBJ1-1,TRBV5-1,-,CASSFGQSGTEAFF,TGCGCCAGCAGTTTCGGTCAATCTGGCACTGAAGCTTTCTTT
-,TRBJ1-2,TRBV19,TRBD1,CASSLGTGANYGYTF,TGTGCCAGTAGTCTAGGGACAGGGGCTAACTATGGCTACACCTTC
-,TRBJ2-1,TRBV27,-,CASSLISGSYNEQFF,TGTGCCAGCAGTTTAATTAGCGGCTCCTACAATGAGCAGTTCTTC
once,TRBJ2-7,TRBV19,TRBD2,CASSPWTSGTSSYEQYF,TGTGCCAGTAGTCCCTGGACTAGCGGAACGAGCTCCTACGAGCAGTACTTC
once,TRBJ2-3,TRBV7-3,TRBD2,CASSSTSGGLGTQYF,TGTGCCAGCAGCTCGACTAGCGGGGGGTTGGGTACGCAGTATTTT
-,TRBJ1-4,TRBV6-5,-,CASSFQGGDEKLFF,TGTGCCAGCAGCTTCCAGGGAGGGGATGAAAAACTGTTTTTT
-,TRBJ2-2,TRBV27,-,CASSLMGAAGELFF,TGTGCCAGCAGTTTAATGGGAGCAGCCGGGGAGCTGTTTTTT
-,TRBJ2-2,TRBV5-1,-,CASSLAPLDTTGELFF,TGCGCCAGCAGCTTGGCCCCCCTCGACACCACCGGGGAGCTGTTTTTT
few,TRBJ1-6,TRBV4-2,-,CASSRGSSYNSPLHF,TGTGCCAGCAGCCGTGGGAGCTCCTATAATTCACCCCTCCACTTT
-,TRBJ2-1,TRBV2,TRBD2,CASSDGGGPMSYNEQFF,TGTGCCAGCAGTGACGGGGGAGGGCCAATGAGCTACAATGAGCAGTTCTTC
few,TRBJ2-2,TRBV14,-,CASSQDRGSPNTGELFF,TGTGCCAGCAGCCAAGATCGGGGGTCCCCGAACACCGGGGAGCTGTTTTTT
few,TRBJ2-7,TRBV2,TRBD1,CASSVYRGSEQYF,TGTGCCAGCAGTGTTTACAGGGGGTCCGAGCAGTACTTC
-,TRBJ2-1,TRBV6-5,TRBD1,CASSYPSRGSGEQFF,TGTGCCAGCAGTTACCCTTCCAGGGGGAGTGGTGAGCAGTTCTTC
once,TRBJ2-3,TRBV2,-,CASRGGSNTQYF,TGTGCCAGCAGAGGAGGGAGTAATACGCAGTATTTT
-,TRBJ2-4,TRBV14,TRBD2,CASSSTRLAGPFLAKNIQYF,TGTGCCAGCAGCTCTACACGACTAGCGGGGCCCTTTCTAGCCAAAAACATTCAGTACTTC
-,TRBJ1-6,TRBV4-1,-,CASSSDRVLSPLHF,TGCGCCAGCAGCTCCGACAGAGTCCTGTCACCCCTCCACTTT
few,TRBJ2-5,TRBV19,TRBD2,CASSSGGFSGETQYF,TGTGCCAGTAGCAGCGGGGGTTTCTCGGGAGAGACCCAGTACTTC
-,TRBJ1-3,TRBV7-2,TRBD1,CASSLALQGSGNTIYF,TGTGCCAGCAGCTTAGCCCTACAGGGGTCAGGAAACACCATATATTTT
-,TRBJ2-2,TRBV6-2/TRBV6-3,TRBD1,CASSYQGTANTGELFF,TGTGCCAGCAGTTACCAAGGGACAGCGAACACCGGGGAGCTGTTTTTT
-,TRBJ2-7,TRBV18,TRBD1,CASSPYGTGVSEQYF,TGTGCCAGCTCACCCTACGGGACAGGGGTATCCGAGCAGTACTTC
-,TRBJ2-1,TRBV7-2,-,CASSATRRTYNEQFF,TGTGCCAGCAGCGCGACACGCCGGACTTACAATGAGCAGTTCTTC
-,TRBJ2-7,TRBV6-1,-,CASSTGQRESYEQYF,TGTGCCAGCAGTACGGGACAGCGGGAGAGCTACGAGCAGTACTTC
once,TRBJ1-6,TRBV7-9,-,CASSLVFEYSPLHF,TGTGCCAGCAGCTTAGTGTTCGAGTATTCACCCCTCCACTTT
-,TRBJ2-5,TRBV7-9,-,CASSLATLGGAAIQETQYF,TGTGCCAGCAGCTTAGCTACACTCGGGGGAGCTGCAATCCAAGAGACCCAGTACTTC
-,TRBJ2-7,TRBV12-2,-,CASRLALWTSPYYEQYF,TGTGCAAGTCGCTTAGCGCTATGGACAAGCCCTTACTACGAGCAGTACTTC
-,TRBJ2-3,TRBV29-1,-,CSVVPGLTDTQYF,TGCAGCGTAGTCCCGGGACTCACAGATACGCAGTATTTT
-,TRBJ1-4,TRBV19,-,CASSIQYRVEKLFF,TGTGCCAGTAGTATACAGTACAGGGTTGAAAAACTGTTTTTT
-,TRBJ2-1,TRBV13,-,CASSPRGEPYNEQFF,TGTGCCAGCAGCCCCAGGGGGGAGCCCTACAATGAGCAGTTCTTC
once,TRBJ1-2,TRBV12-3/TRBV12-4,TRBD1,CASGGQEAFGYTF,TGTGCCAGCGGGGGACAGGAGGCTTTTGGCTACACCTTC